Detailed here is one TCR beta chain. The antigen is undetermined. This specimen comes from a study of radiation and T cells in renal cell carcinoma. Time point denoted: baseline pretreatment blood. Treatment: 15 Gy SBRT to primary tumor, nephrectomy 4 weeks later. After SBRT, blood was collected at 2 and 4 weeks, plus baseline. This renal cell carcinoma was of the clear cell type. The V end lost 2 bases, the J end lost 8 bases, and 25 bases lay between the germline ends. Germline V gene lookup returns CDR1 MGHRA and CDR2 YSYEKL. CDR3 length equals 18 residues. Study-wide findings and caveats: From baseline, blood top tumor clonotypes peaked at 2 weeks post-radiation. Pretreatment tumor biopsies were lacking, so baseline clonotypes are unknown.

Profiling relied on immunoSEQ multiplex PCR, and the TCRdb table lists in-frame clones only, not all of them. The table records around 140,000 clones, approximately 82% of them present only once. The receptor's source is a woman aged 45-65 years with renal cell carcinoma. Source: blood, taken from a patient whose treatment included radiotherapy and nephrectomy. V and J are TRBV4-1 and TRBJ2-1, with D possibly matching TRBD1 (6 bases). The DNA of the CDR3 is TGCGCCAGCAGCCAACGACTTGAGCGAGGGACATACGGCGATGAGCAGTTCTTC. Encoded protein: CASSQRLERGTYGDEQFF.